Sequencing of this T cell receptor beta chain was carried out in a study of shared clonotypes between healthy human individuals. Study-level background: Donors had three CD4 naive, three CD4 memory, two CD8 naive and one CD8 memory plate apiece. Study observations and caveats: It was observed that about 5% of naive CD4 clonotypes were shared across a few donors.

The CDR3 loop spans 14 amino acids. V was cut by 5 bases and J by 4 bases, with 15 bases left in between. CDR1 is MNHNY and CDR2 is SVGAGI in the germline V gene (reference sequence). Worth noting for this clone: Its antigen is not identified.

Deep-level settings were used for running the assay. This table comes from immunoSEQ multiplex PCR, and its TCRdb copy is limited to in-frame clones, with some not included. The sample carries fewer than 1 million clones, about 96% recorded once. Naive CD8 cells were CD45RO-negative, positively selected for CCR7, excluding terminally differentiated effector memory CD45RA+ cells. Healthy HIV-negative adults with no recent acute infections or vaccinations were recruited as donors. Source material: naive CD8+ T cells sorted from blood. The gene calls are TRBV6-6 and TRBJ2-7, with D tentatively TRBD1 (6 bases). This receptor was taken from a man younger than 45 in good health. The CDR3 DNA reads TGTGCCAGCAGTGCATCGGGACACCTTTACGAGCAGTACTTC. Translating gives CASSASGHLYEQYF.